A selection of T cell receptor beta chains follows, all from one sample in a study of T cells in localized non-small cell lung cancer. Sequenced by immunoSEQ multiplex PCR; TCRdb stores in-frame clones only, minus some. The repertoire holds approximately 4,100 clones, with around 40% as singletons. This material consisted of lung tumor tissue, taken before any cancer treatment. Receptors were obtained from a woman aged 35 to 69 with stage I lung adenocarcinoma. Each CDR3 is given with its conserved first and last residue. The order of the fields is J gene, clone size, D gene, V gene, CDR3 DNA, CDR3 protein. D genes are given only for firm matches. Some rows have no size entry. The others give once, few or many, or a class for an expanded clone.

TRBJ2-5,medium-sized,TRBD1,TRBV11-3,TGTGCCAGCAGTCTCAAAGGCGACAGGGAAGAGACCCAGTACTTC,CASSLKGDREETQYF
TRBJ2-5,.,.,TRBV29-1,TGCAGCGTTGCTCTGGTGGGAGCGAGGGAGACCCAGTACTTC,CSVALVGARETQYF
TRBJ1-1,.,TRBD1,TRBV28,TGTGCCGGTTGGACAGGGGGGAACACTGAAGCTTTCTTT,CAGWTGGNTEAFF
TRBJ2-5,.,TRBD1,TRBV18,TGTGCCAGCTCATCAGGACAGGGGGCACAAGAGACCCAGTACTTC,CASSSGQGAQETQYF
TRBJ2-2,.,.,TRBV6-8,TGTGCCAGCAGTTACTCTGGGACCGGGGAGCTGTTTTTT,CASSYSGTGELFF
TRBJ1-3,few,.,TRBV11-3,TGTGCCAGCAGCTACGGACACCTCTCTGGAAACACCATATATTTT,CASSYGHLSGNTIYF
TRBJ2-7,few,.,TRBV10-3,TGTGCCATCCGCAGGGCGACAGGTCCTATCTCCTACGAGCAGTACTTC,CAIRRATGPISYEQYF
TRBJ2-1,few,TRBD2,TRBV6-8,TGTGCCAGCACCAGGACTAGCGGGAGTAATGAGCAGTTCTTC,CASTRTSGSNEQFF
TRBJ2-3,medium-sized,TRBD2,TRBV11-3,TGTGCCAGCAGCTGGGGGGGTAACACAGATACGCAGTATTTT,CASSWGGNTDTQYF
TRBJ2-5,.,TRBD1,TRBV28,TGTGCCAGCAGTTTGACAGGGGCAGAGACCCAGTACTTC,CASSLTGAETQYF
TRBJ2-7,medium-sized,.,TRBV11-3,TGTGCCAGCAGCCCGAAGGGGGACCGAACCTACGAGCAGTACTTC,CASSPKGDRTYEQYF
TRBJ2-5,few,.,TRBV11-3,TGTGCCAGCAGCCAAGGCCGCCAGGGACTGGTACAAGAGACCCAGTACTTC,CASSQGRQGLVQETQYF
TRBJ2-7,.,.,TRBV18,TGTGCCAGCTCACTAACGACAGGACCTACCTACGAGCAGTACTTC,CASSLTTGPTYEQYF
TRBJ2-4,.,TRBD2,TRBV5-1,TGCGCCAGCAGCAATCCCACTAGCGGGAGGGACAAAAACATTCAGTACTTC,CASSNPTSGRDKNIQYF
TRBJ1-4,.,.,TRBV6-8,TGTGCCAGCAGTTACTCGACCAATGAAAAACTGTTTTTT,CASSYSTNEKLFF
TRBJ1-2,.,.,TRBV28,TGTGCCAGCAGAGGCGGCCGCTATGGCTACACCTTC,CASRGGRYGYTF
TRBJ1-1,few,.,TRBV9,TGTGCCAGCTCCATTAAGGGGTGGAACACTGAAGCTTTCTTT,CASSIKGWNTEAFF
TRBJ2-7,few,TRBD1,TRBV6-8,TGTGCCAGCAGTGTAAACCGGGACAGGGGGACCGAGCAGTACTTC,CASSVNRDRGTEQYF
TRBJ1-3,few,.,TRBV6-8,TGTGCCAGCAGTCCTACCAACGAAGGTGGAAACACCATATATTTT,CASSPTNEGGNTIYF
TRBJ1-2,large,TRBD1,TRBV11-3,TGTGCCAGCACCCGACCGGGCAGGGGGCATTATGGCTACACCTTC,CASTRPGRGHYGYTF
TRBJ2-7,few,.,TRBV6-8,TGTGCCACCATCTTAGGGGAAATCTACGAGCAGTACTTC,CATILGEIYEQYF
TRBJ2-7,.,TRBD1,TRBV29-1,TGCAGCGCAAAGGGACAGGGGGTAAACGAGCAGTACTTC,CSAKGQGVNEQYF
TRBJ2-7,few,.,TRBV11-3,TGTGCCAGCAGCTTAAACCGGGCCCGTGGTGAGCAGTACTTC,CASSLNRARGEQYF
TRBJ1-2,.,.,TRBV10-1,TGCGCCAGCAGTGACCGAGCTAACTATGGCTACACCTTC,CASSDRANYGYTF
TRBJ2-5,few,TRBD2,TRBV19,TGTGCCAGTAGGACTAGCGGGAGGGGGATAGAGACCCAGTACTTC,CASRTSGRGIETQYF
TRBJ2-3,.,.,TRBV10-2,TGCGCCAGCAGTGTTGGCACAGATACGCAGTATTTT,CASSVGTDTQYF
TRBJ2-7,few,TRBD1,TRBV9,TGTGCCAGCAGCGTAGACGGGACAGAAATAACCTACGAGCAGTACTTC,CASSVDGTEITYEQYF
TRBJ1-2,medium-sized,TRBD1,TRBV10-3,TGTGCCATCAGTGAGCCAGACAGGGAAAGCTACACCTTC,CAISEPDRESYTF
TRBJ2-6,medium-sized,TRBD1,TRBV6-8,TGTGCCAGCAGAAATGGGACAGGGGCGGGTTCGGGGGCCAACGTCCTGACTTTC,CASRNGTGAGSGANVLTF
TRBJ2-7,.,TRBD2,TRBV10-2,TGCGCCAGCAGTGACGGACTAGCGGGAGGGTATGGCGAGCAGTACTTC,CASSDGLAGGYGEQYF
TRBJ2-7,medium-sized,.,TRBV11-3,TGTGCCAGCAGCTTAGGGCCGGATCCAAACTACGAGCAGTACTTC,CASSLGPDPNYEQYF
TRBJ2-5,.,.,TRBV6-8,TGTGCCACCGAGGGGCAGAACGGCGATGAGACCCAGTACTTC,CATEGQNGDETQYF
TRBJ1-3,.,.,TRBV11-3,TGTGCCAGCAGCTTGTGGTTCATGGGGGCAAGCTCTGGAAACACCATATATTTT,CASSLWFMGASSGNTIYF
TRBJ2-5,few,.,TRBV6-8,TGTGCCAGCAGACAGGCCCTATTTGGCAGTAGCGAGACCCAGTACTTC,CASRQALFGSSETQYF
TRBJ1-5,.,.,TRBV28,TGTGCCAGCAGTTCTCTACCTCTAGGTCAGCCCCAGCATTTT,CASSSLPLGQPQHF
TRBJ1-5,.,TRBD1,TRBV28,TGTGCCAGCAGTTTAACAGGGGATCAGCCCCAGCATTTT,CASSLTGDQPQHF